One and the same sample provided the 16 T cell receptor beta chains below, sequenced in a study of tumor-infiltrating lymphocytes in primary liver carcinoma. Total RNA (around 0.45 ug) served as template for TCR beta cDNA synthesis primed by a constant-region primer. The TCR beta library was amplified through three nested multiplex PCR rounds in a modified ARM-PCR procedure. TRBV1-TRBV30 forward and Cbeta reverse primers drove the first two roughly 10-cycle rounds. Using its own MiXCR run on the multiplex PCR reads, TCRdb lists one record per CDR3 protein. The sample carries 99,000 or so distinct CDR3 sequences, about four fifths recorded once. Co-extraction of RNA and DNA was performed on about 20-32 mg of unsorted bulk tissue. The sequenced sample consisted of liver tumor tissue from sampling region 3. As to subset: tumor region T3, left-lateral pole. The receptor source for this set is a man aged 35-49 years with primary liver carcinoma and hepatitis B virus infection.

By its share, this clonotype is large. The chain joins TRBV5-6 to TRBJ2-5; D gene uncertain. Germline-derived CDR1 and CDR2 are SGHDT and YYEEEE. Trimming removed 0 bases at V and 1 base at J, with 7 bases between. The CDR3 extends over 14 amino acids. The CDR3 loop is CASSLEASQETQYF. The CDR3 nucleotides read TGTGCCAGCAGCTTGGAGGCTAGCCAAGAGACCCAGTACTTC.

V is TRBV29-1 and J is TRBJ2-6; TRBD1 aligns across 9 bases. This CDR3 has 15 amino acids. The germline CDR1 and CDR2 sequences are SQVTM and ANQGSEA. The CDR3 nucleotides read TGCAAAGTGGGACAGGGCCACTCTGGGGCCAACGTCCTGACTTTC. This translates into CKVGQGHSGANVLTF.

Comment on this clonotype: One base away lies a much larger clone, so this may be a sequencing read error. The genes are TRBV4-1 and TRBJ2-3; the match to TRBD2 covers 8 bases. The CDR3 loop spans 14 amino acids. J was trimmed by 9 bases and V by 0 bases; bases with no gene match: 5. The germline V gene has CDR1 MGHRA and CDR2 YSYEKL. The CDR3 sequence: CASSQDIGGGTQYF. Written as DNA, the CDR3 is TGCGCCAGCAGCCAAGATATCGGGGGGGGGACGCAGTATTTT.

About this clonotype: Mismatch with germline at one junction end may stem from a read error. This rearrangement joins TRBV29-1 to TRBJ1-4, with TRBD1 matching over 9 bases. Per the germline V gene, CDR1 is SQVTM and CDR2 is ANQGSEA. The CDR3 is made up of 13 amino acids. DNA of the CDR3: TGCAGTGTCACCGGGACAGGGAATGAAATACTGTTTTTT. Its protein is CSVTGTGNEILFF. Variable domain in full (rest from reference TRBV29-1 and TRBJ1-4): SAVISQKPSRDICQRGTSLTIQCQVDSQVTMMFWYRQQPGQSLTLIATANQGSEATYESGFVIDKFPISRPNLTFSTLTVSNMSPEDSSIYLCSVTGTGNEILFFGSGTQLSVL.

Notes on this clonotype: At one boundary the junction diverges from the germline segment, which might be a read error. The genes are TRBV6-1 and TRBJ2-1, with a tentative D call TRBD1 (5 bases). CDR1 and CDR2 from the germline V gene are MNHNS and SASEGT. The CDR3 has 14 residues. CDR3 sequence: CASDLWGSFNEQFF. The CDR3 DNA reads as TGTGCCAGCGACTTGTGGGGCTCCTTCAATGAGCAGTTCTTC.

In DNA, the CDR3 is TGTGCCAACAGCATAAGGGCCGGGAGCGGGGAGACCCAGTACTTC. Encoded protein: CANSIRAGSGETQYF. The chain combines TRBV21-1 with TRBJ2-5; whether TRBD1, the table's D call, matches the DNA was not checked. TRBV21-1 is labeled a pseudogene. The CDR3 length is 15 residues.

In its sample, this clonotype was seen once. This may be a read error: a much more frequent sequence differs by one nucleotide. This chain connects TRBV28 to TRBJ2-5; D not certain. The CDR3 contains 14 residues. Germline V gene data show CDR1 as MDHEN and CDR2 as SYDVKM. Trimming left V 3 bases short and J 1 base short, with 9 bases between. The CDR3 sequence: CASSLTWSQETQYF. As DNA, the CDR3 is TGTGCCAGCAGTTTGACGTGGAGCCAAGAGACCCAGTACTTC. Full variable domain (rest looked up from reference TRBV28 and TRBJ2-5): DVKVTQSSRYLVKRTGEKVFLECVQDMDHENMFWYRQDPGLGLRLIYFSYDVKMKEKGDIPEGYSVSREKKERFSLILESASTNQTSMYLCASSLTWSQETQYFGPGTRLLVL.

Comment on this clonotype: A much more abundant neighbour one base away suggests this may be a read error. The V gene is TRBV5-1, the J gene TRBJ1-1, with TRBD1 matching 7 bases. The germline CDR1 and CDR2 sequences are SGHRS and YFSETQ. CDR3 length: 15 amino acids. In DNA, the CDR3 is TGCGCCAGCAGCTTGGAGAGGGGGCGGAACGCTGAAGCTTTCTTT. Amino acid sequence: CASSLERGRNAEAFF.

Concerning this clonotype itself: A junction end diverges from the germline sequence, so it may reflect a read error. This sequence joins TRBV6-2 or TRBV6-3 and TRBJ1-1; D is unresolved. CDR1 and CDR2 (germline): MNHEY, SVGEGT. The CDR3 length is 11 residues. Here the CDR3 reads CASSSARPALF. CDR3 nucleotide sequence: TGTGCTAGCAGTTCGGCACGGCCGGCTCTCTTT.

Remarks on this clonotype: The CDR3 does not close with the conserved phenylalanine or tryptophan, likely indicating a read error. The chain couples TRBV24-1 to TRBJ2-7; tentatively, D is TRBD1 (5 bases). V lost 4 bases and J 0 bases, leaving 15 bases between the germline ends. Per the germline V gene, CDR1 is KGHDR and CDR2 is SFDVKD. The CDR3 spans 16 residues. CDR3 sequence reads: CATSDPGAESSYEQYL. In DNA, the CDR3 is TGTGCCACCAGTGACCCTGGGGCAGAAAGCTCCTACGAGCAGTACCTC.

A word on this clonotype: The junction differs from germline at one of its ends, possibly a read error. The chain recombines TRBV11-2 with TRBJ2-7; D is uncertain. CDR1 is SGHAT, CDR2 FQNNGV, per germline. The CDR3 consists of 14 residues. In DNA form, the CDR3 reads TGTGCCAGCGGCTCTAAGAGGAACTCCTACGAACAGTACTTC. Encoded protein: CASGSKRNSYEQYF.

On this clonotype: Lacking the conserved final phenylalanine or tryptophan, this CDR3 likely reflects a read error. The genes are TRBV6-5 and TRBJ2-1; D is possibly TRBD1 or TRBD2 (5 bases each). The CDR3 extends over 16 amino acids. From germline, CDR1 is MNHEY and CDR2 SVGAGI. The CDR3 sequence is CASSLGTSGSYNEQFL. Here the CDR3 DNA reads TGTGCCAGCAGTCTAGGGACCAGCGGCTCCTATAATGAGCAGTTCTTG.

CDR3 nucleotides: TGTCCCGGCAGATCCCGCGACAGGTCTTTCTCCTACAATGAGCAGTTCTTC. Translated, it gives CPGRSRDRSFSYNEQFF. The chain carries TRBV11-1 and TRBJ2-1, with a weak D call TRBD1 (6 bases). The CDR3 loop spans 17 amino acids. Germline CDR1 is SGHAT and CDR2 is FQDESV (reference sequence).

This clonotype was counted many times. The chain carries TRBV28 and TRBJ2-7, with 9 bases aligning to TRBD2. Germline lookup yields CDR1 MDHEN and CDR2 SYDVKM. The junction had 10 bases not matched to a gene; V was cut back by 5 bases and J by 2 bases. The CDR3 runs to 16 residues. The CDR3 bases are TGTGCCAGCAGTACTGTAAGGGGACTAGCCCCCTACGAGCAGTACTTC. It translates to CASSTVRGLAPYEQYF.

The rearrangement joins TRBV29-1 to TRBJ2-3, with 7 bases lining up with TRBD2. Per the germline V gene, CDR1 is SQVTM and CDR2 is ANQGSEA. Trimming removed 7 bases from V and 10 bases from J; junction bases left unmatched: 26. This CDR3 has 17 residues. This chain's CDR3 is CSAPTAGSQGLSAAQYF. In DNA, the CDR3 is TGCAGCGCCCCGACAGCGGGATCCCAAGGGTTGTCGGCGGCGCAGTATTTT.

Notes on this clonotype: A read error may produce the germline difference seen at one junction end. This rearrangement joins TRBV5-1 to TRBJ2-6, with 7 bases that match TRBD2. Germline V gene lookup returns CDR1 SGHRS and CDR2 YFSETQ. The CDR3 covers 16 residues. CDR3 sequence reads: CASSLEAGPGANVLTF. In DNA, the CDR3 is TGCGCCAGCAGCTTGGAAGCGGGACCTGGGGCCAACGTTCTGACTTTC.